This T cell receptor beta chain was captured in a study of CD8 T cells in Susac syndrome. RNA amounts of roughly 0.5 to 1 ug underwent reverse transcription with random hexamers. Amplification of the TCR beta CDR3 was carried out by immunoSEQ multiplex PCR, which spanned a total of 54 Vbeta and 13 Jbeta segments. Via MiXCR, TCRdb re-called the immunoSEQ multiplex PCR reads, giving one row per CDR3 protein. The sample includes roughly 52,000 distinct CDR3 sequences, just under 95% of them seen just once. Concerning this clonotype: The antigen remains undetermined.

TCR beta sequencing was performed on blood CD8+ and CD4+ T cells. While CD8+ and CD4+ T cells were isolated negatively, TEMRA cells were enriched by FACS. General study results and limits: Detection of Susac-specific public clones gave some 15 in total CD8+ repertoires and 5 or 6 in CD8+ TEMRA repertoires.

The CDR3 contains 14 residues. Germline CDR1 reads SGDLS; CDR2 reads YYNGEE. Trimming removed 0 bases at V and 6 bases at J, with 11 bases between. Sequenced material: CD8+ T cells from PBMCs. The J gene is TRBJ2-3, the V gene TRBV9, with D perhaps TRBD1 (5 bases). The clonotype originates from a human donor with Susac syndrome. The CDR3 reads CASSVAGAGDTQYF. The CDR3 DNA is TGTGCCAGCAGCGTAGCTGGGGCCGGCGATACGCAGTATTTT.